A single sample is the source of the 14 T cell receptor beta chains below, sequenced in a study of blood T cell repertoires in COVID-19. Libraries were prepared by immunoSEQ multiplex PCR; TCRdb keeps only in-frame clonotypes and omits some of them. The repertoire holds some 120,000 clones, with around 85% as singletons. Sequencing was carried out using peripheral blood. These receptors originate from a man aged 25 to 45 with COVID-19, enrolled during active disease.

The rearrangement joins TRBV13 to TRBJ1-2; a possible D gene is TRBD1 (5 bases). There are 14 residues in the CDR3. Trimming took off 2 bases at V and 4 bases at J, with 11 bases between the two ends. CDR1 and CDR2 from the germline V gene are PRHDT and FYEKMQ (reference sequence). Written as DNA, the CDR3 is TGTGCCAGCAGCTTATGGGGCAGCCGCTATGGCTACACCTTC. It yields the protein CASSLWGSRYGYTF.

This chain uses TRBV27 with TRBJ1-2; 9 bases match TRBD1. This CDR3 has 15 amino acids. The V segment lost 1 base and the J segment 8 bases; nucleotides outside the gene matches: 8. Germline CDR1 reads MNHEY; CDR2 reads SMNVEV (reference sequence). Here the CDR3 DNA reads TGTGCCAGCAGTTTATTAGGACAGGGGAGAGGAGGCTACACCTTC. Protein product: CASSLLGQGRGGYTF.

The gene calls are TRBV11-3 and TRBJ1-6; 7 bases map to TRBD1. Germline V gives CDR1 SGHNT, CDR2 YENEEA. The J segment lost 7 bases and the V segment lost 0 bases, leaving 3 bases of the junction unmatched. The CDR3 runs to 15 residues. CDR3 region: CASSLEQGRNSPLHF. The CDR3 DNA reads as TGTGCCAGCAGCTTAGAACAGGGGAGGAATTCACCCCTCCACTTT. Looking up the rest from reference TRBV11-3 and TRBJ1-6 gives the full variable domain: EAGVVQSPRYKIIEKKQPVAFWCNPISGHNTLYWYLQNLGQGPELLIRYENEEAVDDSQLPKDRFSAERLKGVDSTLKIQPAELGDSAVYLCASSLEQGRNSPLHFGNGTRLTVT.

In its sample, this clone was seen once. The genes are TRBV18 and TRBJ1-4, with a weak D call TRBD1 (6 bases). The CDR3 is 13 amino acids. V was clipped by 5 bases and J by 5 bases, with 9 bases between them. CDR1 is KGHSH, CDR2 LQKENI, per germline. The CDR3 region is CASSKQGNEKLFF. CDR3 sequence (DNA): TGTGCCAGCTCAAAACAGGGAAATGAAAAACTGTTTTTT. Combining the CDR3 with reference TRBV18 and TRBJ1-4 gives the whole variable domain NAGVMQNPRHLVRRRGQEARLRCSPMKGHSHVYWYRQLPEEGLKFMVYLQKENIIDESGMPKERFSAEFPKEGPSILRIQQVVRGDSAAYFCASSKQGNEKLFFGSGTQLSVL.

Only a few counts were recorded for this clone. V gene TRBV4-1 combines with J gene TRBJ2-6; perhaps TRBD1 as D (5 bases). The CDR3 is 17 residues long. Germline CDR1 reads MGHRA; CDR2 reads YSYEKL. The germline V and J ends were trimmed by 0 bases and 0 bases, with 9 bases remaining between them. CDR3 protein: CASSQEGLGSGANVLTF. CDR3 DNA sequence: TGCGCCAGCAGCCAAGAGGGGCTTGGCTCTGGGGCCAACGTCCTGACTTTC.

In its sample, this clone was seen a few times. The chain links TRBV30 to TRBJ2-7; possibly TRBD1 for D (5 bases). The V gene's germline CDR1 is GTSNPN and CDR2 SVGIG (reference sequence). V gave up 5 bases and J gave up 3 bases, with 20 bases separating them. The CDR3 loop spans 15 amino acids. The CDR3 is CAWSPTGKEYYEQYF. The CDR3 DNA is TGTGCCTGGTCCCCAACAGGTAAAGAGTACTACGAGCAGTACTTC.

In this sample, this clone turned up once. For the CDR3, the DNA is TGTGCCAGCAGCTATAGTGTTTCCTACGAGCAGTACTTC. Protein sequence: CASSYSVSYEQYF. The chain links TRBV28 to TRBJ2-7; D gene uncertain. Trimming shortened V by 6 bases and J by 1 base, and 10 bases separated the two germline ends. Germline CDR1 reads MDHEN; CDR2 reads SYDVKM. The length of the CDR3 is 13 residues.

The genes are TRBV5-1 and TRBJ2-5; 15 nucleotides agree with TRBD2. Germline loops: CDR1 SGHRS, CDR2 YFSETQ. V trimming: 6 bases; J trimming: 5 bases; junction bases outside the gene matches: 11. The CDR3 runs 17 residues. Here the CDR3 DNA reads TGCGCCAGCACCCTCGGACTAGCGGGGGGGCGAAGGGAGACCCAGTACTTC. This gives the protein CASTLGLAGGRRETQYF. The whole variable domain, filled in from reference TRBV5-1 and TRBJ2-5, reads KAGVTQTPRYLIKTRGQQVTLSCSPISGHRSVSWYQQTPGQGLQFLFEYFSETQRNKGNFPGRFSGRQFSNSRSEMNVSTLELGDSALYLCASTLGLAGGRRETQYFGPGTRLLVL.

V usage is TRBV10-3 and J usage is TRBJ1-1; tentative D call: TRBD1 (5 bases). The CDR3 has 12 residues. CDR1 ENHRY and CDR2 SYGVKD come from the germline V gene. V lost 6 bases, J lost 2 bases, and 7 bases lay in between. The CDR3 here is CAIRRGNTEAFF. The DNA for the CDR3 is TGTGCCATCAGAAGGGGCAACACTGAAGCTTTCTTT.

This chain uses TRBV28 with TRBJ2-5; maybe TRBD2 (6 bases). V was clipped by 2 bases and J by 2 bases, with 9 bases between them. The CDR3 sequence is 14 residues long. Germline V lookup: CDR1 MDHEN, CDR2 SYDVKM. The CDR3 DNA is TGTGCCAGCAGTTTAGGGGGGAGGCAAGAGACCCAGTACTTC. This gives the protein CASSLGGRQETQYF. The entire variable domain, with the rest obtained from reference TRBV28 and TRBJ2-5, is as follows: DVKVTQSSRYLVKRTGEKVFLECVQDMDHENMFWYRQDPGLGLRLIYFSYDVKMKEKGDIPEGYSVSREKKERFSLILESASTNQTSMYLCASSLGGRQETQYFGPGTRLLVL.

The gene calls are TRBV29-1 and TRBJ2-4, with a possible D match to TRBD1 (6 bases). Trimming cost V 4 bases and J 2 bases, with 15 bases left between them. This CDR3 has 15 residues. Germline values: CDR1 SQVTM, CDR2 ANQGSEA. The CDR3 spells CSVASRTVTKNIQYF. The DNA of the CDR3 is TGCAGCGTTGCCTCTCGGACAGTAACCAAAAACATTCAGTACTTC.

V is TRBV11-1 and J is TRBJ2-3; weak D call: TRBD2 (5 bases). Germline CDR1 is SGHAT and CDR2 is FQDESV (reference sequence). The V end lost 7 bases, the J end lost 2 bases, and 13 bases lay between the germline ends. The CDR3 sequence is 14 residues long. CDR3 sequence (DNA): TGTGCCAGCACCCCGGGATATTACACAGATACGCAGTATTTT. Translation: CASTPGYYTDTQYF.

J is TRBJ1-2 and V is TRBV7-2; 8 nucleotides align to TRBD1. The V gene end was trimmed by 5 bases and the J gene end by 5 bases; junction bases not matched to a gene: 13. The CDR3 loop spans 16 amino acids. The V gene's germline CDR1 is SGHTA and CDR2 FQGNSA. CDR3 residues: CASSPDQGAQLYGYTF. In DNA, the CDR3 is TGTGCCAGCAGCCCTGACCAGGGGGCGCAACTATATGGCTACACCTTC.

V gene TRBV6-5 combines with J gene TRBJ2-7; TRBD2 matches 8 bases. The CDR3 extends over 15 amino acids. Germline V gene lookup returns CDR1 MNHEY and CDR2 SVGAGI. The V and J ends lost 8 bases and 2 bases, in that order; junction bases with no gene match: 11. CDR3 amino acids: CASRPGLVLPYEQYF. CDR3 DNA sequence: TGTGCCAGCCGTCCGGGACTAGTTCTTCCCTACGAGCAGTACTTC.